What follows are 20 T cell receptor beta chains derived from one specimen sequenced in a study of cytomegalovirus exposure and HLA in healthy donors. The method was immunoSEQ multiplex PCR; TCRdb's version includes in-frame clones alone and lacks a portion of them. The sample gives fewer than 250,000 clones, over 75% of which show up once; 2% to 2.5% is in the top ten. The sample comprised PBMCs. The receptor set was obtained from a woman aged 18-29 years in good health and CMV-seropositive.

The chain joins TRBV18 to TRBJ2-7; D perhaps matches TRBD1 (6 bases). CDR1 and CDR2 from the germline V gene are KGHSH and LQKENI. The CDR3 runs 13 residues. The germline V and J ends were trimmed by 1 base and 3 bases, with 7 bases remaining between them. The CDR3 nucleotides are TGTGCCAGCTCACCACGGGACAACTACGAGCAGTACTTC. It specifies CASSPRDNYEQYF.

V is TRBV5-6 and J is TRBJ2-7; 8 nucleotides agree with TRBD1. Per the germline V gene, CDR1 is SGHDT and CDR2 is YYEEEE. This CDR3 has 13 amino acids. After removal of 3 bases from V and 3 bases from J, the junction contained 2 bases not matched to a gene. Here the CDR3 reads CASSWTGFYEQYF. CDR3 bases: TGTGCCAGCAGCTGGACAGGGTTCTACGAGCAGTACTTC.

CDR3 protein: CASSEVAISGNTIYF. The CDR3 region has the DNA TGTGCCAGCAGTGAGGTTGCTATCTCTGGAAACACCATATATTTT. The chain carries TRBV2 and TRBJ1-3, with D hard to call. Germline CDR1 SNHLY, CDR2 FYNNEI. With 3 bases removed from V and 0 bases from J, the gap between germline ends came to 9 bases. The CDR3 has 15 amino acids.

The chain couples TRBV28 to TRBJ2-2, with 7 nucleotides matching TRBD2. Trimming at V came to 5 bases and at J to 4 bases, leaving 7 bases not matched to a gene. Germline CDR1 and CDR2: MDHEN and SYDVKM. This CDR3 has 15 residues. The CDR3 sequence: CASSQRGRGTGELFF. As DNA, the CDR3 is TGTGCCAGCAGTCAACGGGGGAGGGGCACCGGGGAGCTGTTTTTT.

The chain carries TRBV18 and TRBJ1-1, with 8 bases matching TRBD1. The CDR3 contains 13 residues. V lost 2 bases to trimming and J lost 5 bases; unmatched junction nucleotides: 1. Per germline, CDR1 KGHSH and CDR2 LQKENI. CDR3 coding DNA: TGTGCCAGCTCACCAGACAGGGGTACTGAAGCTTTCTTT. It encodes CASSPDRGTEAFF.

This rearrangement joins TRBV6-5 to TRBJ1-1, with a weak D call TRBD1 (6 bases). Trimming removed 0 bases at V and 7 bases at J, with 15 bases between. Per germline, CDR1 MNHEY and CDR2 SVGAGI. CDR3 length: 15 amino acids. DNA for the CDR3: TGTGCCAGCAGTTACTCCGGGGGGCGAGCGAATGAAGCTTTCTTT. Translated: CASSYSGGRANEAFF.

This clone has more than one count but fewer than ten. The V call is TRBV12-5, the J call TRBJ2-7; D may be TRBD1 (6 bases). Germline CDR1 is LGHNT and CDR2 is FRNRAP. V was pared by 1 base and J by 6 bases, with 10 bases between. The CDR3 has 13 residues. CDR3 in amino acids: CASGLAQGGEQYF. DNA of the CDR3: TGTGCTAGTGGTTTGGCACAAGGGGGCGAGCAGTACTTC. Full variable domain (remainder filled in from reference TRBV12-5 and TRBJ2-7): DARVTQTPRHKVTEMGQEVTMRCQPILGHNTVFWYRQTMMQGLELLAYFRNRAPLDDSGMPKDRFSAEMPDATLATLKIQPSEPRDSAVYFCASGLAQGGEQYFGPGTRLTVT.

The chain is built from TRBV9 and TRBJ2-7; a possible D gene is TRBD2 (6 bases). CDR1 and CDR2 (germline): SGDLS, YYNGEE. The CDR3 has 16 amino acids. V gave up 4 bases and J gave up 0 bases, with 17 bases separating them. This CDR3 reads CASSSTEGQSSYEQYF. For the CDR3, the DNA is TGTGCCAGCAGCTCCACGGAGGGGCAGAGCTCCTACGAGCAGTACTTC.

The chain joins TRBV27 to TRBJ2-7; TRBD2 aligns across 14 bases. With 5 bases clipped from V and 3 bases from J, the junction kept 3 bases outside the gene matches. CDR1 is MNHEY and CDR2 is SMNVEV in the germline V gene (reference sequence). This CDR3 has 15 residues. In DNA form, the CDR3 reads TGTGCCAGCAGTCGACTAGCGGGAGGGGACTACGAGCAGTACTTC. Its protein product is CASSRLAGGDYEQYF.

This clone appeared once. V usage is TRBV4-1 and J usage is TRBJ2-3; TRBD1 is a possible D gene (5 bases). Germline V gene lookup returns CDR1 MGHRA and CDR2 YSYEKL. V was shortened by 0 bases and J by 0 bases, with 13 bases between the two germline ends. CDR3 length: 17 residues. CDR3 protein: CASSQDRGRTSTDTQYF. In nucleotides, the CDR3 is TGCGCCAGCAGCCAAGATAGGGGCAGAACTAGCACAGATACGCAGTATTTT.

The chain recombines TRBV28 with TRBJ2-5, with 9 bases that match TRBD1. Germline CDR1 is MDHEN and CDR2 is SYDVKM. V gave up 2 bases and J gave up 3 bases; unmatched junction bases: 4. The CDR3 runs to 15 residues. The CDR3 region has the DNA TGTGCCAGCAGTTTAGGGGGACAGGGAAAAGAGACCCAGTACTTC. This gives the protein CASSLGGQGKETQYF.

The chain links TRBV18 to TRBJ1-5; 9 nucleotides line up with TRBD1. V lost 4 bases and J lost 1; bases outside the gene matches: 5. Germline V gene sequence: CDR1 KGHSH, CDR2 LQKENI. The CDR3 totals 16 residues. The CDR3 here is CASSLWDRASNQPQHF. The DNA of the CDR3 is TGTGCCAGCTCACTATGGGACAGGGCAAGCAATCAGCCCCAGCATTTT.

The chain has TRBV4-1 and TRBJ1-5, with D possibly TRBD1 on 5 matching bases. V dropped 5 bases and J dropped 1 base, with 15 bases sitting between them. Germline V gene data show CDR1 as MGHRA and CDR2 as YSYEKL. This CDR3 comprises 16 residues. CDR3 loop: CASSSPGGGSNQPQHF. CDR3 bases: TGCGCCAGCAGCTCTCCGGGGGGAGGGAGCAATCAGCCCCAGCATTTT.

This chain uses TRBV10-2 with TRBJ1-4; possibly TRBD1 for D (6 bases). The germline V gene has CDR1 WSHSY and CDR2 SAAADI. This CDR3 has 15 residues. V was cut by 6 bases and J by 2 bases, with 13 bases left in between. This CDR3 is CASRAGVGTNEKLFF. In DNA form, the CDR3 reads TGCGCCAGCAGGGCAGGGGTTGGGACTAATGAAAAACTGTTTTTT.

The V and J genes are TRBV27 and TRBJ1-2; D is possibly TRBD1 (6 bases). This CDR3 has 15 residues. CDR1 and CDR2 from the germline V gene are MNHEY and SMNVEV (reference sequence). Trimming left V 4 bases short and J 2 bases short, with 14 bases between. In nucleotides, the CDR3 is TGTGCCAGCAGTTACACGGGACAACAGAACTATGGCTACACCTTC. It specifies CASSYTGQQNYGYTF.

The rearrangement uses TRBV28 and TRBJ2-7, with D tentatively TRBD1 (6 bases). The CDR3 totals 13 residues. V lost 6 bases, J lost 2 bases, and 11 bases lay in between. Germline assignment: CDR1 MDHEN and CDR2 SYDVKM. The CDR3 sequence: CASSYWTAYEQYF. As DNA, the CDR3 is TGTGCCAGCAGCTACTGGACAGCCTACGAGCAGTACTTC. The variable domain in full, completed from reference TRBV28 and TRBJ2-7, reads DVKVTQSSRYLVKRTGEKVFLECVQDMDHENMFWYRQDPGLGLRLIYFSYDVKMKEKGDIPEGYSVSREKKERFSLILESASTNQTSMYLCASSYWTAYEQYFGPGTRLTVT.

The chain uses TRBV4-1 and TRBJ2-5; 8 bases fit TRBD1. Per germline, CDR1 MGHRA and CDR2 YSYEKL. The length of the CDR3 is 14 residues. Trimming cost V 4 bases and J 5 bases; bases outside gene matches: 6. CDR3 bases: TGCGCCAGCAGCCTCCACAGGGGGTGGGAGACCCAGTACTTC. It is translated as CASSLHRGWETQYF.

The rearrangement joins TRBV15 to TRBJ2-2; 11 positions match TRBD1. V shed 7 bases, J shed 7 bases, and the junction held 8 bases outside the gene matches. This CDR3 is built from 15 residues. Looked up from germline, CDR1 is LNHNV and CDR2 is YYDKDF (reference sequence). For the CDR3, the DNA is TGTGCCACCAAACCCGGGACAGGGGGTGGCGGGGAGCTGTTTTTT. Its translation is CATKPGTGGGGELFF.

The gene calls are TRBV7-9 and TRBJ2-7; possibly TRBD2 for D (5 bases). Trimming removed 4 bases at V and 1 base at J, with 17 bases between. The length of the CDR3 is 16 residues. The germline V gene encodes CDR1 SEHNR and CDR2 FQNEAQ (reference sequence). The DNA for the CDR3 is TGTGCCAGCAGCTCCGGGGTTGGGGTAGCGTCCTACGAGCAGTACTTC. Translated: CASSSGVGVASYEQYF.

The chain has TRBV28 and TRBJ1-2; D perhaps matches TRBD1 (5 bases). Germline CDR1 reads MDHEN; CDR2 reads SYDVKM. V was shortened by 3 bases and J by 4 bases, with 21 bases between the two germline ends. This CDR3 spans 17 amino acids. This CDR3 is CASSFLGTERVGYGYTF. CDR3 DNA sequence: TGTGCCAGCAGTTTTCTTGGGACTGAAAGGGTTGGCTATGGCTACACCTTC.